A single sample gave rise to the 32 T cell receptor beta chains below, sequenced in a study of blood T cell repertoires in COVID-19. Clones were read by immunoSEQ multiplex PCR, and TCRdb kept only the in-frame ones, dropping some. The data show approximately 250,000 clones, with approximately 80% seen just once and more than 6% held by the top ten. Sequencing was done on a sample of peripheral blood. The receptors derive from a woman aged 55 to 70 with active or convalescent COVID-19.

The CDR3 sequence: CASRSTGGRGYTF. Written as DNA, the CDR3 is TGTGCCAGCAGATCCACAGGGGGCCGTGGCTACACCTTC. The gene calls are TRBV28 and TRBJ1-2, with 9 bases lining up with TRBD1. The V segment lost 6 bases and the J segment 7 bases; nucleotides outside the gene matches: 6. The CDR3 length is 13 residues. Germline CDR1 reads MDHEN; CDR2 reads SYDVKM.

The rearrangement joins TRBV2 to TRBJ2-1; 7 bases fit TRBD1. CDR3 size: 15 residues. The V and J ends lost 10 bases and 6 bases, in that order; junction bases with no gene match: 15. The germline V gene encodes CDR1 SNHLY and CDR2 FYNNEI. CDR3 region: CAIGKTGAIINEQFF. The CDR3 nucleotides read TGTGCCATCGGTAAAACAGGGGCGATAATCAATGAGCAGTTCTTC.

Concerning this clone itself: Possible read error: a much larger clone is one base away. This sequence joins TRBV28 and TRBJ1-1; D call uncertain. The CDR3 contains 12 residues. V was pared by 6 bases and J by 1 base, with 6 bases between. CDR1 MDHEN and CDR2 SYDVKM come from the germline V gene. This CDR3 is CASSPGNTEAFF. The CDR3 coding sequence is TGTGCCAGCAGCCCCGGGAACACTGAAGCTTTCTTT.

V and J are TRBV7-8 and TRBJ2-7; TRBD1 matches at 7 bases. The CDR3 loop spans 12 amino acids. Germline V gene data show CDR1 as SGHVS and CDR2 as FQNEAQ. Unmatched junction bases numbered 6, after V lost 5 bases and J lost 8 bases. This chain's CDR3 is CASSPQGWQQYF. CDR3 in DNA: TGTGCCAGCAGCCCACAGGGGTGGCAGCAGTACTTC.

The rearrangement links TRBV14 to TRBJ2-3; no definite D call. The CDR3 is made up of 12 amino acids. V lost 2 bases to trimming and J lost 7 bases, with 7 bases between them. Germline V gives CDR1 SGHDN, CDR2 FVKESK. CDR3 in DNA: TGTGCCAGCAGCCAAAACTCCTATACGCAGTATTTT. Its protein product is CASSQNSYTQYF. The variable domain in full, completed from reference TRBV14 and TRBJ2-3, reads EAGVTQFPSHSVIEKGQTVTLRCDPISGHDNLYWYRRVMGKEIKFLLHFVKESKQDESGMPNNRFLAERTGGTYSTLKVQPAELEDSGVYFCASSQNSYTQYFGPGTRLTVL.

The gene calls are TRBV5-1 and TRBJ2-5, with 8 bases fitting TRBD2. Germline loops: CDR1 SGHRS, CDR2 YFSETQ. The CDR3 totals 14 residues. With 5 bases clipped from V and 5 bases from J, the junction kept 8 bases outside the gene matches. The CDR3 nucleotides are TGCGCCAGCAGGGAAACGGGGGGGTTGGAGACCCAGTACTTC. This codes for CASRETGGLETQYF.

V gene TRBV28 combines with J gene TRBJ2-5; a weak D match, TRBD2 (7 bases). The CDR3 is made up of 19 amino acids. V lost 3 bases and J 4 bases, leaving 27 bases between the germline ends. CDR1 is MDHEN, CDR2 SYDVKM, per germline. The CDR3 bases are TGTGCCAGCAGTTTCCCCCGGACGTATCCGGGGGGCATTGGAGAGACCCAGTACTTC. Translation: CASSFPRTYPGGIGETQYF.

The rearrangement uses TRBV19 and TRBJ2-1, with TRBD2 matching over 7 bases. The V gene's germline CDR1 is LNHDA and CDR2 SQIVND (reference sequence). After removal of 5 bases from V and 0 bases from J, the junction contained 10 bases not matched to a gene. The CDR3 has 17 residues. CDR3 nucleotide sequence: TGTGCCAGTAGTTTTACGCCTCCTAGCGGCTCCTACAATGAGCAGTTCTTC. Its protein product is CASSFTPPSGSYNEQFF. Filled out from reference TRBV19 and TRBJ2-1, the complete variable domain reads DGGITQSPKYLFRKEGQNVTLSCEQNLNHDAMYWYRQDPGQGLRLIYYSQIVNDFQKGDIAEGYSVSREKKESFPLTVTSAQKNPTAFYLCASSFTPPSGSYNEQFFGPGTRLTVL.

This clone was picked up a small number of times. CDR3 amino acids: CASSGTDPATNEKLFF. DNA of the CDR3: TGTGCCAGCAGTGGGACAGATCCAGCAACTAATGAAAAACTGTTTTTT. The chain recombines TRBV2 with TRBJ1-4; D perhaps matches TRBD1 (6 bases). The CDR3 sequence is 16 residues long. The germline V and J ends were trimmed by 4 bases and 0 bases, with 12 bases remaining between them. Germline V gene data show CDR1 as SNHLY and CDR2 as FYNNEI.

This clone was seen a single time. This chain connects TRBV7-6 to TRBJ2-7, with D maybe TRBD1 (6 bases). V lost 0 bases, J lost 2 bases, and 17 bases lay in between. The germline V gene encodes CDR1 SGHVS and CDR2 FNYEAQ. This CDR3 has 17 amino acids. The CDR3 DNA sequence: TGTGCCAGCAGCTTAGCGAGCCCACGGGACAAACCCTACGAGCAGTACTTC. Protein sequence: CASSLASPRDKPYEQYF.

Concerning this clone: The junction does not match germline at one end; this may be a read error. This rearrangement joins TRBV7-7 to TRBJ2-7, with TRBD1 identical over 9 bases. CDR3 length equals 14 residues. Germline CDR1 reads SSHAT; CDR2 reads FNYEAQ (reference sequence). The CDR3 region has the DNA TGTGCTAGCAGCGCCGGACAGGGGCGCTACGAGCAGTACTTC. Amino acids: CASSAGQGRYEQYF.

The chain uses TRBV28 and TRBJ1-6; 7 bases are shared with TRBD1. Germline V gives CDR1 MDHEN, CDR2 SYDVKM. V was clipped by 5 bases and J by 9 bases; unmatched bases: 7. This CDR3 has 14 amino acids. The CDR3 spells CASSPRQGGSPLHF. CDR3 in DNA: TGTGCCAGCAGTCCTCGACAGGGAGGTTCACCCCTCCACTTT.

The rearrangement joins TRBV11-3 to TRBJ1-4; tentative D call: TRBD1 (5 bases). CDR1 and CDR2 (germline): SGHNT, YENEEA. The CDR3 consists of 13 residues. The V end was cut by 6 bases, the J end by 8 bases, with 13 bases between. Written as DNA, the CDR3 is TGTGCCAGCAGTCCCGGACACGACGAAAAACTGTTTTTT. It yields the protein CASSPGHDEKLFF.

The CDR3, as DNA: TGTGCCAGCAGCTTAGATCCGGACAGATTAGAGACCCAGTACTTC. Protein product: CASSLDPDRLETQYF. The V call is TRBV11-2, the J call TRBJ2-5; D is perhaps TRBD1 (6 bases). CDR1 is SGHAT and CDR2 is FQNNGV in the germline V gene. The germline V and J ends were trimmed by 0 bases and 4 bases, with 12 bases remaining between them. The CDR3 is 15 residues long. The full variable domain, rest sourced from reference TRBV11-2 and TRBJ2-5, is EAGVAQSPRYKIIEKRQSVAFWCNPISGHATLYWYQQILGQGPKLLIQFQNNGVVDDSQLPKDRFSAERLKGVDSTLKIQPAKLEDSAVYLCASSLDPDRLETQYFGPGTRLLVL.

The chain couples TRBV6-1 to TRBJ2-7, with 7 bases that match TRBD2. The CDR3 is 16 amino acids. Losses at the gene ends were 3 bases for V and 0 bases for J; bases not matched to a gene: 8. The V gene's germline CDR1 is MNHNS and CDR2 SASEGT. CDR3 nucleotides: TGTGCCAGCAGTGATATAGGCGGGAGAGGCTCCTACGAGCAGTACTTC. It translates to CASSDIGGRGSYEQYF.

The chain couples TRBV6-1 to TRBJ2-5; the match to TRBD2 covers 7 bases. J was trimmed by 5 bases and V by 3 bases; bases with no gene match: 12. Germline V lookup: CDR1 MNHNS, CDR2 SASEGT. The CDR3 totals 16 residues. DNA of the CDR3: TGTGCCAGCAGTGATTTTGGGCTAGCGGAGAGGGAGACCCAGTACTTC. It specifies CASSDFGLAERETQYF.

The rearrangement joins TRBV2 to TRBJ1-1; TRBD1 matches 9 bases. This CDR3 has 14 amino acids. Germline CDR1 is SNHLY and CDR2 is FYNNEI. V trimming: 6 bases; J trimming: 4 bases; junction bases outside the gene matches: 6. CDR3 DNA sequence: TGTGCCAGCAGGTTCCGGGACAGGGTCACTGAAGCTTTCTTT. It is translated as CASRFRDRVTEAFF.

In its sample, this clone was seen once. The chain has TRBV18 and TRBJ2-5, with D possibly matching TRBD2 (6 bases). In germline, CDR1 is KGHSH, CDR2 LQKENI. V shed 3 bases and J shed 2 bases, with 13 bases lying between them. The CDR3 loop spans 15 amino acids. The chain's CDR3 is CASSPLSGGQETQYF. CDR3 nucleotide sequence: TGTGCCAGCTCACCCCTCTCAGGAGGGCAAGAGACCCAGTACTTC.

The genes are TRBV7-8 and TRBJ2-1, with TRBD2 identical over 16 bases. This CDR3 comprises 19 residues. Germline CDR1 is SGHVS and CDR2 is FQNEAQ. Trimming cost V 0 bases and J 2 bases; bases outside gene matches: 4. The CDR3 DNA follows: TGTGCCAGCAGCTTAGCGGGACTAGCGGGGGGGCTGGCCTACAATGAGCAGTTCTTC. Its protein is CASSLAGLAGGLAYNEQFF. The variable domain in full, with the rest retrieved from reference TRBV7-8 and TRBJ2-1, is GAGVSQSPRYKVAKRGQDVALRCDPISGHVSLFWYQQALGQGPEFLTYFQNEAQLDKSGLPSDRFFAERPEGSVSTLKIQRTQQEDSAVYLCASSLAGLAGGLAYNEQFFGPGTRLTVL.

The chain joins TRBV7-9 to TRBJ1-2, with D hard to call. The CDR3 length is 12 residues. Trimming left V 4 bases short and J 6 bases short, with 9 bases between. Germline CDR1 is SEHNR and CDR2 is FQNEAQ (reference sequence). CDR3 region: CASSSTIDGYTF. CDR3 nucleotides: TGTGCCAGCAGCTCGACAATTGATGGCTACACCTTC.

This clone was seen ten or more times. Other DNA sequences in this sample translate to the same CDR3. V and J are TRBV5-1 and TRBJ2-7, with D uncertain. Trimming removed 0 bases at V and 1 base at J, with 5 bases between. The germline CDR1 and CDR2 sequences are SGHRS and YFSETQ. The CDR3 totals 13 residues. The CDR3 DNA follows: TGCGCCAGCAGCTTGGGACAATCCTACGAGCAGTACTTC. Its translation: CASSLGQSYEQYF.

Here the CDR3 reads CASNINRGNTGELFF. The CDR3 nucleotides read TGCGCCAGCAATATTAACAGGGGGAACACCGGGGAGCTGTTTTTT. The V gene is TRBV10-2, the J gene TRBJ2-2; TRBD1 matches 7 bases. Germline values: CDR1 WSHSY, CDR2 SAAADI. This CDR3 is built from 15 residues. J was trimmed by 1 base and V by 7 bases; bases with no gene match: 6.

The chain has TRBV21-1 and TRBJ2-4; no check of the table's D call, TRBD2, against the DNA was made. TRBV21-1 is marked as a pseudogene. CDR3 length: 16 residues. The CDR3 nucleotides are TGTGCCAGCAGCCAGGCCGAGGGGGGGGACAAAAACATTCAGTACTTC. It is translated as CASSQAEGGDKNIQYF.

DNA of the CDR3: TGTGCCAGCAGCTTAGAAACTAGCGGGAGGGCCCTGCATGAGCAGTTCTTC. The encoded protein is CASSLETSGRALHEQFF. This chain connects TRBV7-9 to TRBJ2-1; TRBD2 matches 13 bases. The germline V gene has CDR1 SEHNR and CDR2 FQNEAQ (reference sequence). The CDR3 covers 17 residues. V trimming: 1 base; J trimming: 8 bases; junction bases outside the gene matches: 8.

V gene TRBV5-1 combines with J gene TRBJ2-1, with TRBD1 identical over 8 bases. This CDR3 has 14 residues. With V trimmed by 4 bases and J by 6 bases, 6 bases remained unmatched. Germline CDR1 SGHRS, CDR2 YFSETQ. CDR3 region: CASSPRGLGNEQFF. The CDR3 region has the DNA TGCGCCAGCAGCCCCAGGGGGCTGGGCAATGAGCAGTTCTTC.

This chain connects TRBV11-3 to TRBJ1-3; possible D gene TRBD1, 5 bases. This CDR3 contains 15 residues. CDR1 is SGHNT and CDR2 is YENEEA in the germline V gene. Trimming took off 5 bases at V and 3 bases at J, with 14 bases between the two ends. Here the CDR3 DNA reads TGTGCCAGCAGCCTCTCTAGACAGTTTGGAAACACCATATATTTT. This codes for CASSLSRQFGNTIYF.

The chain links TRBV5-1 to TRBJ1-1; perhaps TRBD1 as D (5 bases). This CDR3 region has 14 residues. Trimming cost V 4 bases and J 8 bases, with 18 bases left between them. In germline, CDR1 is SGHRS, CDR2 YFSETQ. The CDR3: CASSPGTGRSEAFF. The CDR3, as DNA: TGCGCCAGCAGCCCCGGGACCGGGAGGTCCGAAGCTTTCTTT.

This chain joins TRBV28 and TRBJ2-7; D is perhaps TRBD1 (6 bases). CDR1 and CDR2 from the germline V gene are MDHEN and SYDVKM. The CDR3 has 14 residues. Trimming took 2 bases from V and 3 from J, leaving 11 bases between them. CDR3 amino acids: CASSLGDMNYEQYV. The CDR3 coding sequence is TGTGCCAGCAGTTTAGGGGACATGAACTACGAGCAGTACGTC.

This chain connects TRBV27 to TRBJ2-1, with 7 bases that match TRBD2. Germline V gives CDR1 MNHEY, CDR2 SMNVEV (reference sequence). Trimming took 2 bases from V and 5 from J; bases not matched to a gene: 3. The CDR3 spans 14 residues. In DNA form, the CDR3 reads TGTGCCAGCAGTTTAGCGGGGGTTAACAATGAGCAGTTCTTC. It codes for CASSLAGVNNEQFF.

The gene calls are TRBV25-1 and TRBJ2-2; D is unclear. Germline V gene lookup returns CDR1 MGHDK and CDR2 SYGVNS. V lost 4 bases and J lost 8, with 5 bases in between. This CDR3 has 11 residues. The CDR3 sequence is CASSVRGELFF. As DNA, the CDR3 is TGTGCCAGCAGTGTCAGGGGGGAGCTGTTTTTT.

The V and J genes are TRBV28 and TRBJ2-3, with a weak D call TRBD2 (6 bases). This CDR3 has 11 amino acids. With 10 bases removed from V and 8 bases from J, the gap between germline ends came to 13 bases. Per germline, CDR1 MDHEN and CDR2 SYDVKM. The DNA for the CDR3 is TGTGCCACCCGAACCGGGGGTACGCAGTATTTT. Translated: CATRTGGTQYF.

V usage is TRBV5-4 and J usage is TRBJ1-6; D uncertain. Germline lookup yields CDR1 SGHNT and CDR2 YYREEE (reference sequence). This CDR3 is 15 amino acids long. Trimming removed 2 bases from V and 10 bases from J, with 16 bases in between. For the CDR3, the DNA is TGTGCCAGCAGCTTAGAGATGGGAGATTACTCACCCCTCCACTTT. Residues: CASSLEMGDYSPLHF. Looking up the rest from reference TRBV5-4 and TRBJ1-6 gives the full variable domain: ETGVTQSPTHLIKTRGQQVTLRCSSQSGHNTVSWYQQALGQGPQFIFQYYREEENGRGNFPPRFSGLQFPNYSSELNVNALELDDSALYLCASSLEMGDYSPLHFGNGTRLTVT.